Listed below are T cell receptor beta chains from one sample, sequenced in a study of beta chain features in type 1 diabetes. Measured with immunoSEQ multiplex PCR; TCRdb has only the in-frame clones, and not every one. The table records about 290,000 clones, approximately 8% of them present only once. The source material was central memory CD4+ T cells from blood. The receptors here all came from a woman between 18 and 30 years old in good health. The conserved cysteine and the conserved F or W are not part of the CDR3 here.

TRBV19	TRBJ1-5	ASARWANQPQH
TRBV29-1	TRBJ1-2	SVQLNPNGYT
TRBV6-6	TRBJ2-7	ASSTPPTREQY
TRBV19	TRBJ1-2	ASSIDTTEGGYT
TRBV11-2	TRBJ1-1	ASSLSGRVDDAF
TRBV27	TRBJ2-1	ASSLFQGDNEQF
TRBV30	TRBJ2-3	ASDRYTDTQY
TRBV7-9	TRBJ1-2	ASSPLRAGLSDGYT
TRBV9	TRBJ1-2	ASGEYGYT
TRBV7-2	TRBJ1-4	ASSLLGGGNEKLF
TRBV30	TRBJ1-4	AWSIGVREKLF
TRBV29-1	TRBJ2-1	SGGADEQF
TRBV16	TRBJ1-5	ASSQYNSRSNQPQH
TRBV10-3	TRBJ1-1	AINQGKDGTEAF
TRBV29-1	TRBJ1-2	SVVVSGGFYGYT
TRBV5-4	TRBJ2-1	ASSPRSGQGVGEQF
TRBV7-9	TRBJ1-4	ASMIRGKDEKLF
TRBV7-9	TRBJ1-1	ASSSVGRATEAF
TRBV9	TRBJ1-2	ASSVDRGAHYGYT
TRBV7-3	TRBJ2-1	ASSLPPSNEQF
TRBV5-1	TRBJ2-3	ASSTGTDTQY
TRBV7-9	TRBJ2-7	ASSHSPVYEQY
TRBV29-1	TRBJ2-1	SVDPRAPGSGYNEQF
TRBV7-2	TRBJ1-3	ASSLQGASGNTIY
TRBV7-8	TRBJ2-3	ASSSSRGSTDTQY
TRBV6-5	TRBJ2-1	ASSTTGAGQF
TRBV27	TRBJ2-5	ASSLFGGGETQY
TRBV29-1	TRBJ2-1	SHRGPYNEQF
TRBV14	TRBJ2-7	ASSPSGGGEQY
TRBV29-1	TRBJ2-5	SVDQGVQETQY
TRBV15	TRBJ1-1	ATSPGTDNTEAF
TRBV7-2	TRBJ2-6	ASSLAQSPSGANVLT
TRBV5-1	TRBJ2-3	ASSLSQDTQY
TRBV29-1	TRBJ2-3	SVNGRTDTQY
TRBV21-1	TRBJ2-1	ASVGRGLLWDEQF
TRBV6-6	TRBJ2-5	ASSRTSGDRETQY
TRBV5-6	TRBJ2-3	ASSSGQFTDTQY
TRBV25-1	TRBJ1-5	ASSGENQPQH
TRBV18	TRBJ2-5	ASSPSDRVEETQY
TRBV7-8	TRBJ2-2	ASSPLGGRGTGELF
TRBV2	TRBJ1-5	ASTFDRDVQPQH
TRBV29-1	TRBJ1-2	SVEDPIGMGGYT
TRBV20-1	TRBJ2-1	SAGSNNEQF
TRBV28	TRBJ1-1	ASGAGHGGTEAF
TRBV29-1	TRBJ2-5	SVAKGTDKRAQY
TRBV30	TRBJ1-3	AWAGTGSGNTIY
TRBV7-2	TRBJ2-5	ASSLGPSGRPRGETQY
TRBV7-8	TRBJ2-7	ASSLAWQGTYEQY
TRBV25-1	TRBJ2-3	ASSEFTSGAGTDTQY
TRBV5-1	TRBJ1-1	ASREGPMNTEAF
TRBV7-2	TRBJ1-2	ASSMMTGTYGYT
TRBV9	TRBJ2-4	ASSVGDGHIQY
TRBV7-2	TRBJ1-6	ASSFSGDSPLH
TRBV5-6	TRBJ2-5	ASSLSGEETQY
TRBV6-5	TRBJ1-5	ASSYSNYNQPQH
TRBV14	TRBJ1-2	ASSPLEVSYGYT
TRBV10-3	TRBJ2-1	AISESTYNEQF